This T cell receptor (beta chain) was sequenced during a study of shared clonotypes between healthy human individuals. This clone was seen a single time. The naive CD8 population came from CD45RO-negative cells selected for CCR7, without terminally differentiated effector memory CD45RA+ cells. Authors' processing steps: ImmunoSEQ sequences covered only the junction and lacked quality scores; filtering therefore differed. The data were produced by immunoSEQ multiplex PCR, yet TCRdb's version contains in-frame clones alone and is incomplete. Clone size and the V and J calls come from that table; the DNA yielded D and trimming. The table has hundreds of thousands of clones, 85% to 95% seen once. This CDR3 spans 14 amino acids. Trimming took 10 bases from V and 2 from J, leaving 16 bases between them. Looked up from germline, CDR1 is PRHDT and CDR2 is FYEKMQ (reference sequence).

This TCR derives from a woman in her twenties or thirties in good health. The chain uses TRBV13 and TRBJ2-3, with D possibly matching TRBD1 (5 bases). Material: naive CD8+ T cells sorted from blood. The CDR3 is CATFGFGATDTQYF. The DNA of the CDR3 is TGTGCCACTTTCGGGTTTGGGGCCACAGATACGCAGTATTTT. Full variable domain (outside the CDR3, taken from reference TRBV13 and TRBJ2-3): AAGVIQSPRHLIKEKRETATLKCYPIPRHDTVYWYQQGPGQDPQFLISFYEKMQSDKGSIPDRFSAQQFSDYHSELNMSSLELGDSALYFCATFGFGATDTQYFGPGTRLTVL.